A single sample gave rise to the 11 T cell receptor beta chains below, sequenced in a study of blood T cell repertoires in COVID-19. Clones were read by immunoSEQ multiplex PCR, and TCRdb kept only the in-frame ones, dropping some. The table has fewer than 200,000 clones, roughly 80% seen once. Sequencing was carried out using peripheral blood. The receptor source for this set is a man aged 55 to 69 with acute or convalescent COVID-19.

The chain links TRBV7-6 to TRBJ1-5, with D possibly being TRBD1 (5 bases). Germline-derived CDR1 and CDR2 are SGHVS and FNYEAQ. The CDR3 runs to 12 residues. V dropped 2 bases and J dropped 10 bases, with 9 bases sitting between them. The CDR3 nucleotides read TGTGCCAGCAGCTTAAACCAGGGTCCCCAGCATTTT. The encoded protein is CASSLNQGPQHF.

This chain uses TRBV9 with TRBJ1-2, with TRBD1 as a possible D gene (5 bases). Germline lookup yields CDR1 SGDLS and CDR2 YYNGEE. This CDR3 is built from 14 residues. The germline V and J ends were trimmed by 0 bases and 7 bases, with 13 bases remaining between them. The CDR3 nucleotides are TGTGCCAGCAGCGTAGTGCAGGGTGACGGTGGCTACACCTTC. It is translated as CASSVVQGDGGYTF.

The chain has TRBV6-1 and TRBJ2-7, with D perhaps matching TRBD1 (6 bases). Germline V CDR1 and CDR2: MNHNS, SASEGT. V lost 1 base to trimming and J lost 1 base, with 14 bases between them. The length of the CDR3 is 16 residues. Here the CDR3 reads CASSEGLGARSYEQYF. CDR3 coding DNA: TGTGCCAGCAGTGAAGGGCTGGGGGCTCGGTCCTACGAGCAGTACTTC.

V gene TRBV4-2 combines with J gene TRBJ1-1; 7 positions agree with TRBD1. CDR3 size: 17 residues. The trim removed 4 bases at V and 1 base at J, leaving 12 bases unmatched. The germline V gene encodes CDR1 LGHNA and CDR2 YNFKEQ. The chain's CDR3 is CASSRGTAKIRNTEAFF. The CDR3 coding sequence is TGTGCCAGCAGCCGAGGGACAGCCAAGATCCGGAACACTGAAGCTTTCTTT.

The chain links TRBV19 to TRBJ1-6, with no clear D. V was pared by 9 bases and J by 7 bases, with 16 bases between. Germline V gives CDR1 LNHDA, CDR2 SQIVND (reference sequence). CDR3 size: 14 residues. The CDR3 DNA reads TGTGCCAGCCAAAATTATGCCGCGAATTCACCCCTCCACTTT. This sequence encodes CASQNYAANSPLHF.

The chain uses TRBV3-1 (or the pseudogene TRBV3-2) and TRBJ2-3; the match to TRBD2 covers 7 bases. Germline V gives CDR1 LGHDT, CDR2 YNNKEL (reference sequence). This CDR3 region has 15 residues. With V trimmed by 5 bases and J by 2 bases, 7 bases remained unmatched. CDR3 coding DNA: TGTGCCAGCAGCTGGACTAGGGGTAACACAGATACGCAGTATTTT. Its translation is CASSWTRGNTDTQYF.

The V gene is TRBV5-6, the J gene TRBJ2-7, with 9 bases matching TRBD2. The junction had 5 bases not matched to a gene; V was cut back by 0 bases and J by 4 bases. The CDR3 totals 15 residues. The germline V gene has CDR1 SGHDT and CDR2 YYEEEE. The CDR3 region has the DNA TGTGCCAGCAGCTTGGGAGCGGGGGGAGGGTACGAGCAGTACTTC. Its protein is CASSLGAGGGYEQYF.

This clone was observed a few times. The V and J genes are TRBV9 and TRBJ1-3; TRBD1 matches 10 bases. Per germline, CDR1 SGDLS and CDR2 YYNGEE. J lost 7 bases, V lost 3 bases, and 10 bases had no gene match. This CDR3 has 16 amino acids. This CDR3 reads CASSALGGTGANTIYF. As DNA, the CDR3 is TGTGCCAGCAGCGCCCTAGGGGGGACAGGGGCGAACACCATATATTTT.

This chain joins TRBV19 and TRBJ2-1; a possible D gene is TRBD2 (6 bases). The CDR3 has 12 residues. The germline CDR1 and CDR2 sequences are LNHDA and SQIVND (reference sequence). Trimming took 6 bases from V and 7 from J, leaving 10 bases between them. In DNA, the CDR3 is TGTGCCAGTAGAACGGGAGCGAATGAGCAGTTCTTC. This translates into CASRTGANEQFF.

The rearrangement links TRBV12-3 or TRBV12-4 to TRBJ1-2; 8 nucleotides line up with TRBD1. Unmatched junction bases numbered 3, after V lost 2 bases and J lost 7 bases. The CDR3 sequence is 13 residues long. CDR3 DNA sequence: TGTGCCAGCAGTTTACAGGGGGCGCGTGGCTACACCTTC. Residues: CASSLQGARGYTF.

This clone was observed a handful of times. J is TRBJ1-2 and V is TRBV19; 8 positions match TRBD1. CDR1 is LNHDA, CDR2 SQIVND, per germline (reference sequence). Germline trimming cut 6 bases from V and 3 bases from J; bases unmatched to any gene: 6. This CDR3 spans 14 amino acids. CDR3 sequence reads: CASRPDRGDYGYTF. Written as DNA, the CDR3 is TGTGCCAGTAGACCCGACAGGGGTGACTATGGCTACACCTTC. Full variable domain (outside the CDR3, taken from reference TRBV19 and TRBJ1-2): DGGITQSPKYLFRKEGQNVTLSCEQNLNHDAMYWYRQDPGQGLRLIYYSQIVNDFQKGDIAEGYSVSREKKESFPLTVTSAQKNPTAFYLCASRPDRGDYGYTFGSGTRLTVV.